These 5 T cell receptor beta chains were all obtained from the same sample, sequenced in a study of blood T cell repertoires in COVID-19 (dated by TCRdb to about 2020). Libraries were made using the immunoSEQ multiplex PCR assay. TCRdb stores this immuneACCESS table with in-frame sequences only. Part of the clones is absent; in the studies checked, under half of the shortfall reflects unresolved V genes, and no reason is known for the rest. This sample has approximately 100,000 clones in its table, and about 85% of those were observed once. 38% of the sample rests with the top ten. Sequencing was done on a sample of peripheral blood. All receptors come from an elderly man with acute or convalescent COVID-19.

The J gene is TRBJ1-2, the V gene TRBV4-1; D is uncertain. Trimming removed 0 bases from V and 3 bases from J, with 5 bases in between. CDR3 length: 13 residues. From germline, CDR1 is MGHRA and CDR2 YSYEKL. CDR3 DNA: TGCGCCAGCAGCCAAGATTCGGACTATGGCTACACCTTC. Its translation is CASSQDSDYGYTF.

The genes are TRBV24-1 and TRBJ1-4, with D possibly being TRBD1 (6 bases). Trimming left V 4 bases short and J 11 bases short, with 13 bases between. This CDR3 comprises 13 residues. Germline V gene lookup returns CDR1 KGHDR and CDR2 SFDVKD. The CDR3 here is CATSDRIGGKLFF. CDR3 DNA sequence: TGTGCCACCAGTGACCGAATTGGGGGCAAACTGTTTTTT.

This clone was detected only once. J is TRBJ1-1 and V is TRBV6-5; tentative D call: TRBD1 (6 bases). In germline, CDR1 is MNHEY, CDR2 SVGAGI. The ends were cut back, 6 bases at V and 8 bases at J, with 13 bases in the middle. The CDR3 totals 12 residues. The DNA of the CDR3 is TGTGCCAGCAGCCTACCCGGGACAGAAGCTTTCTTT. Residues: CASSLPGTEAFF.

V usage is TRBV27 and J usage is TRBJ2-5; TRBD2 might be the D (5 bases). Trimming took off 2 bases at V and 0 bases at J, with 13 bases between the two ends. Germline CDR1 is MNHEY and CDR2 is SMNVEV (reference sequence). The CDR3 loop spans 16 amino acids. The CDR3: CASSLGIGEYQETQYF. The CDR3 DNA sequence: TGTGCCAGCAGTTTAGGAATTGGGGAGTACCAAGAGACCCAGTACTTC.

The chain recombines TRBV7-3 with TRBJ2-1, with unresolved D. The CDR3 covers 13 residues. Germline V gene data show CDR1 as SGHTA and CDR2 as FQGTGA. V shed 2 bases and J shed 5 bases, with 7 bases lying between them. The CDR3 sequence: CASSLSRNNEQFF. The DNA of the CDR3 is TGTGCCAGCAGCTTATCCAGGAACAATGAGCAGTTCTTC.